The next 10 T cell receptor beta chains were all read from a single sample in a study of blood T cell repertoires in COVID-19. Some clones are missing from TCRdb's copy, which holds only in-frame ones; the method was immunoSEQ multiplex PCR. Among more than 200,000 clones listed, about 91% were seen once. Sequencing was done on a sample of peripheral blood. The receptors here all came from a woman in her twenties or thirties with COVID-19, enrolled during active disease.

The V and J genes are TRBV19 and TRBJ2-4; D uncertain. Germline CDR1 and CDR2: LNHDA and SQIVND (reference sequence). Trimming removed 3 bases from V and 0 bases from J, with 12 bases in between. This CDR3 spans 16 amino acids. CDR3 in DNA: TGTGCCAGTAGTATTCCAGGCACTTTAGCCAAAAACATTCAGTACTTC. It encodes CASSIPGTLAKNIQYF.

The chain joins TRBV10-3 to TRBJ1-2, with D tentatively TRBD1 (5 bases). The germline V gene has CDR1 ENHRY and CDR2 SYGVKD. V lost 6 bases and J lost 8, with 22 bases in between. This CDR3 is 15 amino acids long. DNA for the CDR3: TGTGCCATCAGAACGACGGGACTACTAACCGAGGGCTACACCTTC. Its translation: CAIRTTGLLTEGYTF.

The J gene is TRBJ2-5, the V gene TRBV5-1; 9 bases are a match to TRBD1. V dropped 1 base and J dropped 4; count of bases not matched to a gene: 11. CDR1 is SGHRS, CDR2 YFSETQ, per germline. The CDR3 totals 17 residues. CDR3 region: CASSLWGTQGAGETQYF. Written as DNA, the CDR3 is TGCGCCAGCAGCTTGTGGGGTACACAGGGGGCAGGAGAGACCCAGTACTTC.

This chain links TRBV7-6 with TRBJ2-3, with TRBD2 matching 11 bases. V dropped 4 bases and J dropped 5; count of bases not matched to a gene: 17. In germline, CDR1 is SGHVS, CDR2 FNYEAQ. This CDR3 contains 19 residues. DNA for the CDR3: TGTGCCAGCAGCTACCTAAGGCACGGACTAGCGGGTACTGGAGATACGCAGTATTTT. Protein sequence: CASSYLRHGLAGTGDTQYF.

The V call is TRBV4-1, the J call TRBJ2-1; 9 bases are a match to TRBD1. J was trimmed by 3 bases and V by 4 bases; bases with no gene match: 4. The CDR3 has 15 amino acids. CDR1 MGHRA and CDR2 YSYEKL come from the germline V gene. CDR3 sequence: CASSPGQGNYNEQFF. For the CDR3, the DNA is TGCGCCAGCAGCCCGGGACAGGGAAACTACAATGAGCAGTTCTTC.

The V call is TRBV28, the J call TRBJ2-1; 7 bases are shared with TRBD1. In germline, CDR1 is MDHEN, CDR2 SYDVKM. This CDR3 has 13 residues. V lost 3 bases to trimming and J lost 6 bases; unmatched junction nucleotides: 2. The CDR3 DNA reads as TGTGCCAGCAGTTTCACAGGGGTCAATGAGCAGTTCTTC. Amino acid sequence: CASSFTGVNEQFF.

The chain employs TRBV10-3 and TRBJ1-6; 9 nucleotides agree with TRBD1. The CDR3 covers 15 residues. V was clipped by 9 bases and J by 1 base; unmatched bases: 4. Germline loops: CDR1 ENHRY, CDR2 SYGVKD. Here the CDR3 reads CAIRDRGSYNSPLHF. The CDR3 coding sequence is TGTGCCATACGAGACAGGGGGTCCTATAATTCACCCCTCCACTTT.

The rearrangement links TRBV6-5 to TRBJ1-2; 11 bases match TRBD1. The CDR3 spans 15 residues. Germline V lookup: CDR1 MNHEY, CDR2 SVGAGI. Trimming took 4 bases from V and 8 from J; bases not matched to a gene: 9. The CDR3 bases are TGTGCCAGCAGTTCCCCGGGACAGGGGGGTGGCGGCTACACCTTC. It is translated as CASSSPGQGGGGYTF.

The gene calls are TRBV2 and TRBJ2-7; D is possibly TRBD1 (6 bases). This CDR3 has 15 residues. Deletions cut 4 bases from V and 0 bases from J, with 13 bases between. Germline lookup yields CDR1 SNHLY and CDR2 FYNNEI. Here the CDR3 DNA reads TGTGCCAGCAGTGTCTTGAAGGACAGCTCCTACGAGCAGTACTTC. It translates to CASSVLKDSSYEQYF.

This chain connects TRBV7-2 to TRBJ2-2, with D unclear. Trimming took 3 bases from V and 0 from J, leaving 8 bases between them. The CDR3 length is 15 residues. Germline V gene data show CDR1 as SGHTA and CDR2 as FQGNSA. DNA of the CDR3: TGTGCCAGCAGCTTCGGGTCCACGAACACCGGGGAGCTGTTTTTT. Protein sequence: CASSFGSTNTGELFF.